The 7 T cell receptor beta chains below were found in one sample sequenced in a study of neurological immune-mediated disorders. TCRdb re-called the 5' RACE reads through MiXCR, storing one row per CDR3 protein. This sample carries 45,000 to 65,000 distinct CDR3 sequences, roughly 8.8% of them seen once, and the ten largest clones take 1.9%. Time point defined: longitudinal time-point 3. Sequenced sample: PBMCs. The receptors were gathered from a woman between 40 and 50 years old in good health.

Many counts were recorded for this clonotype. The V and J genes are TRBV9 and TRBJ2-5, with D perhaps assigned TRBD1 or TRBD2 (5 bases each). The germline gives CDR1 SGDLS, CDR2 YYNGEE. This CDR3 has 14 amino acids. Trimming took off 3 bases at V and 6 bases at J, with 15 bases between the two ends. Here the CDR3 DNA reads TGTGCCAGCAGCGCCCGGGTATGGGACCAGACCCAGTACTTC. Translating gives CASSARVWDQTQYF.

The table lists this clonotype with a few counts. The chain carries TRBV15 and TRBJ1-6, with TRBD1 as a possible D gene (6 bases). The CDR3 runs to 15 residues. The V gene's germline CDR1 is LNHNV and CDR2 YYDKDF (reference sequence). Trimming stripped 2 bases from V and 6 bases from J, with 11 bases between. The chain's CDR3 is CATSRRGQGNSPLHF. CDR3 DNA: TGTGCCACCAGCAGACGGGGGCAGGGTAATTCACCCCTCCACTTT.

This clonotype was seen many times. V and J are TRBV12-3 or TRBV12-4 and TRBJ1-2; TRBD1 aligns across 7 bases. Trimming cost V 7 bases and J 3 bases; bases outside gene matches: 5. The CDR3 is made up of 13 amino acids. The CDR3 protein is CASTLDRDYGYTF. The CDR3 DNA reads as TGTGCCAGCACCCTAGACAGGGACTATGGCTACACCTTC.

At least ten counts were recorded for this clonotype. CDR3 loop: CASSASSYEQYF. DNA for the CDR3: TGTGCCAGCAGCGCGAGCTCCTACGAGCAGTACTTC. This chain connects TRBV7-2 to TRBJ2-7; D not resolved. CDR1 is SGHTA, CDR2 FQGNSA, per germline. V was shortened by 5 bases and J by 0 bases, with 5 bases between the two germline ends. The CDR3 covers 12 residues.

The table lists this clonotype with many counts. The chain is built from TRBV5-5 and TRBJ2-3, with no clear D. The germline CDR1 and CDR2 sequences are SGHKS and YYEKEE (reference sequence). V lost 0 bases and J lost 5, with 4 bases in between. The CDR3 runs 12 residues. CDR3 region: CASSLGGDTQYF. The CDR3 coding sequence is TGTGCCAGCAGCTTGGGAGGAGATACGCAGTATTTT. Looking up the rest from reference TRBV5-5 and TRBJ2-3 gives the full variable domain: DAGVTQSPTHLIKTRGQQVTLRCSPISGHKSVSWYQQVLGQGPQFIFQYYEKEERGRGNFPDRFSARQFPNYSSELNVNALLLGDSALYLCASSLGGDTQYFGPGTRLTVL.

This clonotype occurred many times. The chain recombines TRBV20-1 with TRBJ1-1; 9 bases agree with TRBD1. Germline trimming cut 0 bases from V and 10 bases from J; bases unmatched to any gene: 12. Germline V gene data show CDR1 as DFQATT and CDR2 as SNEGSKA (reference sequence). The CDR3 contains 15 residues. The CDR3 reads CSARDPGQGSVIAFF. As DNA, the CDR3 is TGCAGTGCTAGAGACCCGGGACAGGGTTCGGTCATAGCTTTCTTT.

This clonotype was seen many times. The chain combines TRBV12-3 or TRBV12-4 with TRBJ2-5, with D perhaps matching TRBD2 (6 bases). CDR3 length: 13 residues. The V end was cut by 7 bases, the J end by 5 bases, with 14 bases between. The CDR3: CASTQTGRETQYF. The CDR3 coding sequence is TGTGCCAGCACCCAAACGGGGAGGGAGACCCAGTACTTC.